This record looks at one TCR beta chain sequence and its context. Its target is unknown. These data originate in a study of T cells in Graves' hyperthyroidism and ophthalmopathy. Study-wide findings and caveats: Onset of ophthalmopathy came a median 6.5 months after the model predicted it.

TCR beta CDR3 regions were amplified from RNA transcripts. HTBI primers were used for first-round RT-PCR of the TCR CDR3. TCRdb re-derived calls from the multiplex PCR reads in MiXCR, one entry per CDR3 protein. The sample includes 600,000 to 700,000 distinct CDR3 sequences, about 45% seen only once; the top ten take less than 8.5%. Looked up from germline, CDR1 is DFQATT and CDR2 is SNEGSKA (reference sequence). This CDR3 has 13 amino acids. Trimming pared 5 bases from V and 3 bases from J, leaving 13 bases between. Exclusions: uncontrolled infection, other autoimmune disease, pregnancy, lactation. Diagnoses were established using clinical symptoms, serum thyroxine and TRAb, thyroid ultrasound and orbital computed tomography.

This TCR derives from an adult man with Graves' disease, either hyperthyroidism or ophthalmopathy (not recorded which). The J gene is TRBJ1-1, the V gene TRBV20-1, with D possibly TRBD1 on 6 matching bases. The sequencing sample was made of peripheral blood or thyroid tissue (not recorded which). The CDR3: CSAAPGGHTEAFF. DNA of the CDR3: TGCAGTGCTGCCCCGGGGGGCCACACTGAAGCTTTCTTT.